This T cell receptor (beta chain) is from a study of response to subunit inactivated influenza vaccine. The CDR3 totals 15 residues. V shed 0 bases and J shed 4 bases, with 13 bases lying between them. Per germline, CDR1 SGDLS and CDR2 YYNGEE. TCRdb ran MiXCR on the RT-PCR reads and lists one entry per CDR3 protein. The sample holds about 780,000 distinct CDR3 sequences, approximately 17% seen once. Study-wide findings and caveats: New T cells are recruited in small numbers by each seasonal influenza vaccination, according to the authors' suggestion.

With regard to this clonotype: Its antigen is still unknown.

The chain has TRBV9 and TRBJ1-2; tentative D call: TRBD1 (5 bases). The clonotype comes from a man in his fifties or sixties who received an inactivated influenza vaccine. This specimen consisted of PBMCs from blood, obtained about 5 days after vaccination. The CDR3 nucleotides are TGTGCCAGCAGCGTAGCGTTGACGGGACTCTATGGCTACACCTTC. Residues: CASSVALTGLYGYTF.